Listed here are 12 T cell receptor beta chains from one sample, sequenced in a study of blood T cells in healthy people across ages. Combining a sample-barcoded 5' primer with a J-beta primer mix, a second PCR ran for about 7 to 11 cycles. TCRdb passed the 5' RACE reads through MiXCR, listing each CDR3 protein once. The sample has roughly 700,000 distinct CDR3 sequences, roughly 49% seen once. The sequenced sample consisted of blood. The receptor set was obtained from a woman in her fifties or sixties in good health.

This clonotype was counted only a few times. This chain links TRBV28 with TRBJ2-5; 8 nucleotides match TRBD2. The J call could be wrong; TRBJ2-7 is a better fit for the DNA end. The CDR3 spans 14 residues. The germline CDR1 and CDR2 sequences are MDHEN and SYDVKM. This CDR3 is CASSRAGETYEQYF. CDR3 in DNA: TGTGCCAGCAGCCGAGCGGGAGAGACCTACGAGCAGTACTTC.

In its sample, this clonotype was seen a few times. This rearrangement joins TRBV12-3 or TRBV12-4 to TRBJ2-7, with D maybe TRBD1 (5 bases). Trimming cost V 2 bases and J 2 bases, with 10 bases left between them. The CDR3 runs 14 residues. CDR3 coding DNA: TGTGCCAGCAGTTTATTCGACAGTGCCTACGAGCAGTACTTC. Its protein is CASSLFDSAYEQYF.

The chain combines TRBV4-2 with TRBJ2-3, with 11 bases fitting TRBD2. From germline, CDR1 is LGHNA and CDR2 YNFKEQ. The V gene end was trimmed by 4 bases and the J gene end by 2 bases; junction bases not matched to a gene: 20. This CDR3 spans 21 amino acids. The CDR3 DNA reads as TGTGCCAGCAGCCGCAAAGAGATAAACCCGGGACTAGCGGTGAACACAGATACGCAGTATTTT. Amino acids: CASSRKEINPGLAVNTDTQYF.

V usage is TRBV6-2 or TRBV6-3 and J usage is TRBJ1-6, with 7 positions matching TRBD1. Germline V gene lookup returns CDR1 MNHEY and CDR2 SVGEGT. The CDR3 spans 14 residues. V lost 6 bases, J lost 9 bases, and 8 bases stayed unmatched. CDR3 bases: TGTGCCAGCAGGGCGGGGACAGATGGTTCACCCCTCCACTTT. Translated, it gives CASRAGTDGSPLHF.

A few counts support this clonotype. The rearrangement joins TRBV14 to TRBJ1-6, with 9 bases fitting TRBD1. This CDR3 has 14 amino acids. The J segment lost 7 bases and the V segment lost 6 bases, leaving 4 bases of the junction unmatched. Germline V gene data show CDR1 as SGHDN and CDR2 as FVKESK. The CDR3 bases are TGTGCCAGCAGACTCGGGACAGGGAATTCACCCCTCCACTTT. Residues: CASRLGTGNSPLHF.

The chain recombines TRBV2 with TRBJ2-2; 11 bases fit TRBD2. CDR3 length: 18 amino acids. The V gene's germline CDR1 is SNHLY and CDR2 FYNNEI. With V trimmed by 3 bases and J by 1 base, 7 bases remained unmatched. The chain's CDR3 is CASSDDSGGGKNTGELFF. The CDR3 DNA is TGTGCCAGCAGTGACGATAGCGGGGGGGGCAAGAACACCGGGGAGCTGTTTTTT. The full variable domain, its missing parts supplied by reference TRBV2 and TRBJ2-2, is EPEVTQTPSHQVTQMGQEVILRCVPISNHLYFYWYRQILGQKVEFLVSFYNNEISEKSEIFDDQFSVERPDGSNFTLKIRSTKLEDSAMYFCASSDDSGGGKNTGELFFGEGSRLTVL.

Turning to this clonotype: The junction does not match germline at one end; this may be a read error. The chain uses TRBV10-3 and TRBJ2-7, with D perhaps TRBD1 (6 bases). CDR1 ENHRY and CDR2 SYGVKD come from the germline V gene. This CDR3 is 13 amino acids long. Here the CDR3 reads CAIRTAVTYELYF. CDR3 sequence (DNA): TGTGCCATCCGGACAGCTGTTACCTACGAGCTGTACTTC.

The rearrangement uses TRBV20-1 and TRBJ2-1; the match to TRBD2 covers 8 bases. CDR3 length: 14 residues. Trimming cost V 3 bases and J 4 bases; bases outside gene matches: 5. From germline, CDR1 is DFQATT and CDR2 SNEGSKA (reference sequence). This CDR3 reads CSASPRGGYNEQFF. Here the CDR3 DNA reads TGCAGTGCTAGTCCCCGGGGGGGATACAATGAGCAGTTCTTC.

There are many counts of this clonotype. This chain joins TRBV15 and TRBJ2-6; TRBD2 might be the D (5 bases). The CDR3 contains 16 residues. Trimming removed 5 bases at V and 0 bases at J, with 11 bases between. Germline V gene lookup returns CDR1 LNHNV and CDR2 YYDKDF (reference sequence). The CDR3 DNA follows: TGTGCCACCAGCGGTTCGAGGGCCTCTGGGGCCAACGTCCTGACTTTC. Its protein product is CATSGSRASGANVLTF.

This chain uses TRBV10-3 with TRBJ2-5, with 12 bases lining up with TRBD2. V shed 5 bases and J 11 bases; nucleotides not matched to a gene: 9. This CDR3 region has 14 residues. CDR1 and CDR2 from the germline V gene are ENHRY and SYGVKD. Written as DNA, the CDR3 is TGTGCCATCAGTCTAGCGGGAGGGGATAGAAAGCAGTACTTC. Residues: CAISLAGGDRKQYF.

The chain employs TRBV3-1 and TRBJ1-2; no clear D gene. There are 11 residues in the CDR3. Germline CDR1 reads LGHDT; CDR2 reads YNNKEL (reference sequence). V was shortened by 4 bases and J by 6 bases, with 6 bases between the two germline ends. CDR3 sequence: CASSRDNGYTF. The CDR3 nucleotides read TGTGCCAGCAGCCGAGACAATGGCTACACCTTC. The whole variable domain, remainder taken from reference TRBV3-1 and TRBJ1-2, is DTAVSQTPKYLVTQMGNDKSIKCEQNLGHDTMYWYKQDSKKFLKIMFSYNNKELIINETVPNRFSPKSPDKAHLNLHINSLELGDSAVYFCASSRDNGYTFGSGTRLTVV.

The chain combines TRBV6-5 with TRBJ2-1; D unclear. The germline CDR1 and CDR2 sequences are MNHEY and SVGAGI. Trimming left V 2 bases short and J 5 bases short, with 7 bases between. This CDR3 is built from 13 residues. The CDR3 DNA follows: TGTGCCAGCAGTTACGTCCGGCACAATGAGCAGTTCTTC. This encodes CASSYVRHNEQFF.